This T cell receptor beta chain was identified in a study of T-cell reconstitution after alpha-beta-depleted transplantation in children. The CDR3 consists of 13 residues. Trimming took 8 bases from V and 6 from J; bases not matched to a gene: 9. Looked up from germline, CDR1 is DFQATT and CDR2 is SNEGSKA (reference sequence). Study-wide results and caveats: Surviving recipient T cells and thymic progenitors produced the high day-60 TCRbeta diversity seen in some patients. Diversity and T-cell counts at one year after transplant derived mostly from new T cells.

As for this clonotype: Its antigen remains unknown.

TCRbeta library construction was performed incorporating unique molecular identifiers. TCRdb reprocessed the PCR reads via MiXCR and lists one record per CDR3 protein. This sample has about 980,000 distinct CDR3 sequences, with 25% to 35% found just once. This clonotype originated in a boy younger than two who had a stem cell transplant for SCID, so the T cells may come from the graft donor. This chain links TRBV20-1 with TRBJ2-1, with 8 bases identical to TRBD2. The sequencing here drew on PBMCs, mostly from graft donor cells, taken 360 days after TCRalphabeta/CD19-depleted stem cell transplant. DNA for the CDR3: TGCAGTCATCGGGGGGGCCCGGGCAATGAGCAGTTCTTC. Amino acids: CSHRGGPGNEQFF.